The clone carrying this TCR beta chain has a handful of counts. The target antigen is unknown. The sample is drawn from a study of T-cell memory formation after mild COVID-19. As for the study in general: TCR clusters were mostly donor specific. The study, taken as a whole, reports: Clones shrinking from day 15 to 85 showed even CD4/CD8 mixes; later expanders tilted CD4+. Researchers could not confirm that second-wave clones peaking on day 37 targeted SARS-CoV-2.

The 5'RACE method, run with constant-segment primers, produced TCR alpha and TCR beta cDNA libraries (carrying sample barcodes and UMIs). TCRdb re-derived calls from the 5' RACE reads in MiXCR, one entry per CDR3 protein. The sample yields some 300,000 distinct CDR3 sequences, around 20% seen once. The V and J ends lost 1 base and 8 bases respectively, with 5 bases between them. The length of the CDR3 is 11 residues. The germline V gene encodes CDR1 DFQATT and CDR2 SNEGSKA (reference sequence). Sequencing input: PBMCs or a T cell subset sorted from them (not recorded which). The V gene is TRBV20-1, the J gene TRBJ1-4, with D unclear. This clonotype was obtained from a man between 18 and 35 years old who had mild COVID-19 (a few samples of this study predate the infection). Cell type and time point are not known. The CDR3 region has the DNA TGCAGTGCTAGAGTTGCAGAAAAACTGTTTTTT. This translates into CSARVAEKLFF.